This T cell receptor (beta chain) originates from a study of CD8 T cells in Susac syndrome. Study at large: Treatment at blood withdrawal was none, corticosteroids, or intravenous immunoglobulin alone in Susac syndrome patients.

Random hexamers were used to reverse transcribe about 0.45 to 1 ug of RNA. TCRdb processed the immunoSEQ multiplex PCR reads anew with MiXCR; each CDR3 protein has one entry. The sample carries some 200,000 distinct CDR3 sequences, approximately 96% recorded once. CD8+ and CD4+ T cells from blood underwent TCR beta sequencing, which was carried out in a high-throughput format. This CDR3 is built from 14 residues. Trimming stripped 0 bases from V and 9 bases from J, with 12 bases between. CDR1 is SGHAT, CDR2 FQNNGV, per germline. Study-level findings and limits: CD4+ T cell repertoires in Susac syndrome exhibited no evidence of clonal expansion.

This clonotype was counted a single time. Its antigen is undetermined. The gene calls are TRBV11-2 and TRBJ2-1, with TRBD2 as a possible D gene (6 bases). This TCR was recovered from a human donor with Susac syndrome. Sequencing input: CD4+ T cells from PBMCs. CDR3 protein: CASSLDHGEVEQFF. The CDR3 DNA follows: TGTGCCAGCAGCTTAGATCACGGGGAGGTTGAGCAGTTCTTC. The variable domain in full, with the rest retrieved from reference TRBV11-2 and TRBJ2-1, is EAGVAQSPRYKIIEKRQSVAFWCNPISGHATLYWYQQILGQGPKLLIQFQNNGVVDDSQLPKDRFSAERLKGVDSTLKIQPAKLEDSAVYLCASSLDHGEVEQFFGPGTRLTVL.